One TCR beta chain is described in this entry. The antigen is not known. CDR3 length equals 15 residues. J gave up 2 bases and V 0 bases, and 3 bases lay outside the gene matches. Germline loops: CDR1 SGHRS, CDR2 YFSETQ. Individual cDNA molecules each carried unique molecular identifiers attached by the library. TCRdb re-analysed the RACE reads in MiXCR, keeping a single row per CDR3 protein. The table lists fewer than 80,000 distinct CDR3 sequences, approximately 10% of them singletons. Time point here: patch test 3, about 24 weeks after DPC sensitization. Described treatment: therapeutic diphenylcyclopropenone sensitization with weekly scalp DPC. The source of the sample is a study of human T cells and chemical hapten exposure. About the study: 0.01% DPC was applied to the upper back in patch tests, which were read at 6 days. Patients, chiefly female, had alopecia areata, totalis or universalis.

Study-wide results and caveats: In comparison with controls, expanded TCRs gave rise to a significantly larger number of large CDR3 similarity clusters.

The sequence derives from a woman younger than 45 with alopecia areata. Some clones in this sample may be carry-over from other donors' samples. The input for sequencing was whole blood, taken in connection with sensitization to the hapten diphenylcyclopropenone (DPC). V usage is TRBV5-1 and J usage is TRBJ2-5; TRBD2 agrees at 8 bases. CDR3 protein: CASSLAGTRQETQYF. As DNA, the CDR3 is TGCGCCAGCAGCTTGGCCGGGACTAGGCAAGAGACCCAGTACTTC. Based on the CDR3 plus reference TRBV5-1 and TRBJ2-5, the full variable domain is KAGVTQTPRYLIKTRGQQVTLSCSPISGHRSVSWYQQTPGQGLQFLFEYFSETQRNKGNFPGRFSGRQFSNSRSEMNVSTLELGDSALYLCASSLAGTRQETQYFGPGTRLLVL.